This T cell receptor (beta chain) came from a study of human T cells and chemical hapten exposure. Time point noted: patch test 2, 6 weeks after DPC sensitization. The treatment was: therapeutic diphenylcyclopropenone sensitization with weekly scalp DPC. Donation of samples came from alopecia patients who were 18 to 70 years old and suitable for DPC. Using its own MiXCR run on the RACE reads, TCRdb lists one record per CDR3 protein. The sample lists some 82,000 distinct CDR3 sequences; about 6.6% were seen once. Per the germline V gene, CDR1 is SQVTM and CDR2 is ANQGSEA. The CDR3 consists of 12 residues. The V end was cut by 5 bases, the J end by 1 base, with 3 bases between. Overall study findings and caveats: Versus controls, expanded TCRs had significantly more large CDR3 similarity clusters.

Ten or more counts support this clonotype. Its antigen is currently unknown. Here the sequenced sample was whole blood, taken in connection with sensitization to the hapten diphenylcyclopropenone (DPC). The chain links TRBV29-1 to TRBJ2-6, with unresolved D. This receptor was identified in a woman aged 25 to 45 with alopecia areata. Some clones in this sample may be carry-over from other donors' samples. The CDR3 DNA reads TGCAGCGTTCCGTCTGGGGCCAACGTCCTGACTTTC. It specifies CSVPSGANVLTF.